This record looks at one TCR beta chain sequence and its context. This entry is derived from a study of blood T cell repertoires in COVID-19. Only in-frame clones appear in the TCRdb table, and some are missing; sequencing was by immunoSEQ multiplex PCR. The repertoire has about 78,000 clones, more than 70% of them found once; the top ten carry around 2.5%. CDR3 length equals 13 residues. Trimming shortened V by 5 bases and J by 4 bases, and 11 bases separated the two germline ends. The germline V gene has CDR1 SEHNR and CDR2 FQNEAQ (reference sequence). The receptor was isolated from a man between 65 and 85 years old with active or convalescent COVID-19. The sample was peripheral blood. The chain recombines TRBV7-9 with TRBJ1-1; D uncertain. The CDR3 region is CASSQGGPTEAFF. The CDR3 nucleotides are TGTGCCAGCAGCCAAGGAGGGCCCACTGAAGCTTTCTTT.